This T cell receptor (beta chain) emerged from a study of cytomegalovirus exposure and HLA in healthy donors. Study-level findings and limits: In an earlier analysis, in roughly 580 donors, most V segments appeared productive either ~90% or ~30% of the time. CMV serostatus was the sole immune exposure information available.

Note on this clone: Its antigen is still unknown.

The CDR3 is 17 amino acids. The germline V gene encodes CDR1 KGHSH and CDR2 LQKENI. Trimming took 0 bases from V and 9 from J; bases not matched to a gene: 12. The PCR was carried out with 60 Vbeta primers and 13 Jbeta primers. Data came from immunoSEQ multiplex PCR; TCRdb stores just in-frame clones and leaves some out. Of roughly 120,000 clones in the sample, roughly four fifths are singletons; the top ten hold 1.6%. The genes are TRBV18 and TRBJ2-3; 10 bases line up with TRBD2. The receptor was isolated from a woman aged 18-29 years in good health and CMV-seronegative. The sample comprised PBMCs. Here the CDR3 reads CASSPPRLAGAPATQYF. The CDR3 DNA is TGTGCCAGCTCACCACCGAGGCTAGCGGGGGCCCCTGCGACGCAGTATTTT.